The clone carrying this T cell receptor (beta chain) has just a few counts. The data belong to a study of blood T cell repertoires in COVID-19. Study-level background: COVID-19 samples collected from the United States, Italy and Spain covered acute and convalescent phases. T cells, B-cell-depleted T cells, or PBMCs provided the cDNA or gDNA that served as material.

Per the original methods: Reference gene primer amplification in the assay estimated nucleated cell counts. Clones were sequenced by immunoSEQ multiplex PCR, and TCRdb holds only the in-frame ones, with some missing. V and J calls and clone size are copied from that table; D and trimming were computed from the DNA. The data show more than 150,000 clones, 82% seen once. With 5 bases removed from V and 0 bases from J, the gap between germline ends came to 14 bases. From germline, CDR1 is SGHVS and CDR2 FQNEAQ. The CDR3 is made up of 17 amino acids. This rearrangement joins TRBV7-8 to TRBJ2-6; D is unresolved. The clonotype was recovered from a woman younger than 45 with acute or convalescent COVID-19. Sequencing was carried out using peripheral blood. The CDR3 DNA follows: TGTGCCAGCAGCCGTCCAGGCCTCTCCTCTGGGGCCAACGTCCTGACTTTC. As protein: CASSRPGLSSGANVLTF.